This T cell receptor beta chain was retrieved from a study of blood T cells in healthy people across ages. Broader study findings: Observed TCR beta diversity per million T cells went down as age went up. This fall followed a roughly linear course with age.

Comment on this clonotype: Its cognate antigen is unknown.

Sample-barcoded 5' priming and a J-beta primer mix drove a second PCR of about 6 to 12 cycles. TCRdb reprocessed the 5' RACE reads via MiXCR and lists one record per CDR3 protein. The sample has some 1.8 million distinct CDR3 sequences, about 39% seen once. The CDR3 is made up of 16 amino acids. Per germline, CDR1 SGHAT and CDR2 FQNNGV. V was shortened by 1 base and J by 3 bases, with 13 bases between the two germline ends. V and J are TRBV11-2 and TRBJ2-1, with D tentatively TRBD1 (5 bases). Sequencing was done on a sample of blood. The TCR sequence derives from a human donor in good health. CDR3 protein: CASSLGQGIGYNEQFF. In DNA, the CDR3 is TGTGCCAGCAGCTTAGGTCAGGGTATAGGCTACAATGAGCAGTTCTTC.